These T cell receptor beta chains were read from a single sample in a study of T cell responses to AZD1222 COVID-19 vaccine. Clones were sequenced by immunoSEQ multiplex PCR, and TCRdb holds only the in-frame ones, with some missing. The sample records about 110,000 clones, 80% to 95% being singletons. This specimen was peripheral blood, taken 28 days after the second AZD1222 dose. Receptor source: an adult who received the AZD1222 COVID-19 vaccine. Both conserved end residues are part of each CDR3. The order of the fields is J gene, clone size, V gene, D gene, CDR3 DNA, CDR3 protein. D genes are given only for firm matches. Rows give clone size only sometimes, using once, few, many, or a class for an expanded clone.

>TRBJ1-3|NA|TRBV4-2|NA
TGTGCCAGCAGCCAAGATCCTGGGGCTGGAAACACCATATATTTT
CASSQDPGAGNTIYF
>TRBJ2-3|once|TRBV5-8|NA
TGTGCCAGCAGCTCCGGACAGGGGAGCGGGAGTTGGGCAGATACGCAGTATTTT
CASSSGQGSGSWADTQYF
>TRBJ1-4|NA|TRBV7-9|NA
TGTGCCAGCAGTTTAAGGGTGTCTAATGAAAAACTGTTTTTT
CASSLRVSNEKLFF
>TRBJ1-5|NA|TRBV4-1|NA
TGCGCCAGCAGCCAAGTTAGGGGCCCTAGCAATCAGCCCCAGCATTTT
CASSQVRGPSNQPQHF
>TRBJ2-7|once|TRBV2|NA
TGTGCCAGCAGTTCCTACGAGCAGTACTTC
CASSSYEQYF
>TRBJ2-3|NA|TRBV9|TRBD2
TGTGCCAGCAGCGTCGCGACTAGCGGGAGGACAGATACGCAGTATTTT
CASSVATSGRTDTQYF
>TRBJ1-1|NA|TRBV28|NA
TGTGCCAGCAGTTTATGGGGGGTAATCACTGAAGCTTTCTTT
CASSLWGVITEAFF
>TRBJ2-7|NA|TRBV7-2|NA
TGTGCCAGCAGCCCCTCCTACGAGCAGTACTTC
CASSPSYEQYF
>TRBJ1-6|NA|TRBV7-6|TRBD1
TGTGCCAGCAGCTCGACAGGGCCCGGCTATAATTCACCCCTCCACTTT
CASSSTGPGYNSPLHF
>TRBJ2-2|few|TRBV7-8|NA
TGTGTTATTCGGGGCAGGGGCACCGGGGAGCTGTTTTTT
CVIRGRGTGELFF
>TRBJ1-2|NA|TRBV5-1|TRBD1
TGCGCCAGCAGTCCCGACAGGGGCCTGAACTATGGCTACACCTTC
CASSPDRGLNYGYTF
>TRBJ1-6|NA|TRBV27|NA
TGTGCCAGCAGTTCTTCTGGGACGGTCCTTAATTCACCCCTCCACTTT
CASSSSGTVLNSPLHF
>TRBJ1-4|NA|TRBV7-2|NA
TGTGCCAGCAGCCGGGACGCAACTAATGAAAAACTGTTTTTT
CASSRDATNEKLFF
>TRBJ2-7|NA|TRBV29-1|NA
TGCAGCGTTGTTCTCGTTTCAGGGGGGTCTGAGTACGAGCAGTACTTC
CSVVLVSGGSEYEQYF
>TRBJ2-5|NA|TRBV11-2|NA
TGTGCCAGCAGTTTGGGACTTTCCCCCAGCCACCAAGAGACCCAGTACTTC
CASSLGLSPSHQETQYF
>TRBJ1-1|NA|TRBV5-5|TRBD1
TGTGCCAGCAGCCTAACGACAGGGACTGAAGCTTTCTTT
CASSLTTGTEAFF
>TRBJ1-2|NA|TRBV27|NA
TGTGCCAGCAGTTCCCACCTACAGGGATCTTTTAACTATGGCTACACCTTC
CASSSHLQGSFNYGYTF
>TRBJ1-3|NA|TRBV3-1/TRBV3-2|NA
TGTGCCAGCAGCCAAGATCCATCCACTGGAAACACCATATATTTT
CASSQDPSTGNTIYF
>TRBJ1-1|NA|TRBV19|NA
TGTGCCAGTAGACCAGGGACCGAGAACACTGAAGCTTTCTTT
CASRPGTENTEAFF
>TRBJ1-1|NA|TRBV19|NA
TGTGCCAGTAGCCGATCGTGGCGCAGGGTGGTAGGGGTAGACACTGAAGCTTTCTTT
CASSRSWRRVVGVDTEAFF
>TRBJ2-3|NA|TRBV10-3|TRBD2
TGTGCCAGCAACGCCCAGCTAGCGGGGAGTAGCACAGATACGCAGTATTTT
CASNAQLAGSSTDTQYF
>TRBJ1-6|NA|TRBV19|NA
TGTGCCAGTACGGGTCAGGGTGGGAATTCACCCCTCCACTTT
CASTGQGGNSPLHF
>TRBJ1-1|NA|TRBV19|TRBD1
TGTGCCAGTAGTACCGGACAGGGGCTTGAAGCTTTCTTT
CASSTGQGLEAFF
>TRBJ1-5|NA|TRBV7-8|NA
TGTGCCAGCAGCTTAGGGTTGGACAATCAGCCCCAGCATTTT
CASSLGLDNQPQHF
>TRBJ1-1|NA|TRBV2|NA
TGTGCCAGCAGAGGGGCGGGGACTGAAGCTTTCTTT
CASRGAGTEAFF
>TRBJ1-5|NA|TRBV3-1/TRBV3-2|NA
TGTGCCAGCAGCCAAGGACGGGTTAGCAATCAGCCCCAGCATTTT
CASSQGRVSNQPQHF
>TRBJ2-1|NA|TRBV7-9|NA
TGTGCCAGCAGCTCCCCCGGTCCATACAATGAGCAGTTCTTC
CASSSPGPYNEQFF
>TRBJ1-5|NA|TRBV21-1|NA
TGTGCCAGCAGCAAAGATGATGAAACTTATAGCAATCAGCCCCAGCATTTT
CASSKDDETYSNQPQHF
>TRBJ1-2|NA|TRBV10-2|NA
TGCGCCAGCAGTAACAACGGAGGGGGCTACACCTTC
CASSNNGGGYTF
>TRBJ1-2|NA|TRBV2|NA
TGTGCCAGCAGTGGGGACCGTAACTATGGCTACACCTTC
CASSGDRNYGYTF
>TRBJ2-7|NA|TRBV6-5|TRBD2
TGTGCCAGCGTGGCGGGAGCGTCCTACGAGCAGTACTTC
CASVAGASYEQYF
>TRBJ2-5|NA|TRBV18|NA
TGTGCCAGCTCACCCGGGGACTGGCAGTACTTC
CASSPGDWQYF
>TRBJ1-2|NA|TRBV3-1/TRBV3-2|NA
TGTGCCAGCAGCCAATCAGGAGGTGGCTACACCTTC
CASSQSGGGYTF
>TRBJ2-1|NA|TRBV6-4|TRBD2
TGTGCCAGCAGCGCTAGCGGGGGGCACAACAATGAGCAGTTCTTC
CASSASGGHNNEQFF
>TRBJ1-6|NA|TRBV9|TRBD1
TGTGCCAGCAGCCTACAGGGGGCTTATAATTCACCCCTCCACTTT
CASSLQGAYNSPLHF
>TRBJ1-2|NA|TRBV6-6|NA
TGTGCCAGCAGTTACCCATCGGACCGAGGCAACTATGGCTACACCTTC
CASSYPSDRGNYGYTF
>TRBJ1-4|NA|TRBV30|NA
TGTGCCTGGAGTGCAACTAATGAAAAACTGTTTTTT
CAWSATNEKLFF
>TRBJ1-4|NA|TRBV9|NA
TGTGCCAGCAGTCCTAATAATTCCGGTGAAAAACTGTTTTTT
CASSPNNSGEKLFF
>TRBJ2-2|NA|TRBV6-2/TRBV6-3|NA
TGTGCCAGCAGTACAGAGAACACCGGGGAGCTGTTTTTT
CASSTENTGELFF
>TRBJ2-3|NA|TRBV7-8|TRBD1
TGTGCCAGCAGCTTCCGGGACAGGGTCTCCGCAGATACGCAGTATTTT
CASSFRDRVSADTQYF
>TRBJ2-6|NA|TRBV7-8|TRBD1
TGTGCCAGCAGCCCAAGGACAGGGGGGTCTGGGGCCAACGTCCTGACTTTC
CASSPRTGGSGANVLTF
>TRBJ1-1|many|TRBV6-4|TRBD1
TGTGCCAGCAGTACCGGGACAGAGAACACTGAAGCTTTCTTT
CASSTGTENTEAFF
>TRBJ2-5|NA|TRBV4-2|TRBD1
TGTGCCAGCAGCCAAGACAGGGGGCGCGGGGAGACCCAGTACTTC
CASSQDRGRGETQYF
>TRBJ1-4|NA|TRBV6-4|NA
TGTGCGCCTGAAGGTCTGTTTTTT
CAPEGLFF
>TRBJ2-1|NA|TRBV9|NA
TGTGCCACCAGTGGGGCCGGGGACAATGAGCAGTTCTTC
CATSGAGDNEQFF
>TRBJ1-1|NA|TRBV5-6|NA
TGTGCCAGCAGCTTGGACAGGGACACTGAAGCTTTCTTT
CASSLDRDTEAFF
>TRBJ2-1|NA|TRBV6-5|NA
TGTGCCAGCAGTTACTCGACGGGTAACACCTACAATGAGCAGTTCTTC
CASSYSTGNTYNEQFF
>TRBJ1-6|NA|TRBV19|TRBD1
TGTGCCAGTAGTATAGATCTTGTTTACCGGGACAGGGTTTTTTCACCCCTCCACTTT
CASSIDLVYRDRVFSPLHF
>TRBJ1-2|NA|TRBV5-1|NA
TGCGCCAGCAGCCAAGGCCAGGGGATGTATAACGGCTACACCTTC
CASSQGQGMYNGYTF
>TRBJ2-3|NA|TRBV7-9|TRBD2
TGTGCCAGCAGCTCGATAACTAGCGGGGGAACCACAGATACGCAGTATTTT
CASSSITSGGTTDTQYF
>TRBJ2-3|NA|TRBV6-2/TRBV6-3|TRBD1
TGTGCCAGCAGTTATCTCGGGACAGGCACAGATACGCAGTATTTT
CASSYLGTGTDTQYF
>TRBJ2-1|NA|TRBV11-2|TRBD1
TGTGCCAGCAGCTTACTACAGGGGGCTTACAATGAGCAGTTCTTC
CASSLLQGAYNEQFF